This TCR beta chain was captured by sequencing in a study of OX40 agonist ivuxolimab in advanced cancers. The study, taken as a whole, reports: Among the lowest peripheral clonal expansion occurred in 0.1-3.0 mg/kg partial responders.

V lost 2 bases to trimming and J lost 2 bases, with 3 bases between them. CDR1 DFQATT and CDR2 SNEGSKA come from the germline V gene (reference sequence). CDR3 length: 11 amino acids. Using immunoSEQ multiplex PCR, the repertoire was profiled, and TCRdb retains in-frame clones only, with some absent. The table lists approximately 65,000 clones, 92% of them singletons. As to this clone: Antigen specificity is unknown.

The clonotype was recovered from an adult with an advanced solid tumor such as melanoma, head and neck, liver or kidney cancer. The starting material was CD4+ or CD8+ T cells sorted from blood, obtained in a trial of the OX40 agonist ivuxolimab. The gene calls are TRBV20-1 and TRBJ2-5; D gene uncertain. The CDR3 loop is CSARKQETQYF. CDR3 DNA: TGCAGTGCTAGAAAACAAGAGACCCAGTACTTC.